The present T cell receptor (beta chain) was sequenced within a study of blood T cell repertoires in COVID-19. CDR3 length equals 17 residues. The germline V gene has CDR1 SGHAT and CDR2 FQNNGV. The V segment lost 1 base and the J segment 9 bases; nucleotides outside the gene matches: 7. Here immunoSEQ multiplex PCR was the method, and the copy in TCRdb shows in-frame clones only, minus some. The data hold some 220,000 clones, with approximately 85% observed a single time. The receptor was isolated from a woman aged 65 to 85 with COVID-19, enrolled during active disease. The sequencing input was peripheral blood. This sequence joins TRBV11-2 and TRBJ2-1; 15 bases are shared with TRBD2. The CDR3 DNA reads TGTGCCAGCAGCTTAGCACTAGGGACTAGCGGGAGGAGTGAGCAGTTCTTC. Translating gives CASSLALGTSGRSEQFF.